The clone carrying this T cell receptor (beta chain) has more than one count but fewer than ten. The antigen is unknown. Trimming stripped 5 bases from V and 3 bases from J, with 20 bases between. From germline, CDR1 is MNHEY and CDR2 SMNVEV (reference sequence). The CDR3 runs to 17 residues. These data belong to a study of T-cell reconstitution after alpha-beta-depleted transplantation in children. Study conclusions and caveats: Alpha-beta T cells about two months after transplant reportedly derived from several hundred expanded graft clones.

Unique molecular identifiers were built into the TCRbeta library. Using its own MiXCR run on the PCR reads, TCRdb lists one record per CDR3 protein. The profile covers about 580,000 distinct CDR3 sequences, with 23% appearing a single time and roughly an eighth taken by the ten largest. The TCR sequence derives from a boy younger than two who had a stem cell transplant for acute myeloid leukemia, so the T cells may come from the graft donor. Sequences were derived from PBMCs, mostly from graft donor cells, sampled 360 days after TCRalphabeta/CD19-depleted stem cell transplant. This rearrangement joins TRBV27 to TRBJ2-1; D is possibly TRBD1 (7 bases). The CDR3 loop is CASSPFGGTDDYNEQFF. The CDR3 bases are TGTGCCAGCAGTCCCTTTGGAGGGACAGACGACTACAATGAGCAGTTCTTC.